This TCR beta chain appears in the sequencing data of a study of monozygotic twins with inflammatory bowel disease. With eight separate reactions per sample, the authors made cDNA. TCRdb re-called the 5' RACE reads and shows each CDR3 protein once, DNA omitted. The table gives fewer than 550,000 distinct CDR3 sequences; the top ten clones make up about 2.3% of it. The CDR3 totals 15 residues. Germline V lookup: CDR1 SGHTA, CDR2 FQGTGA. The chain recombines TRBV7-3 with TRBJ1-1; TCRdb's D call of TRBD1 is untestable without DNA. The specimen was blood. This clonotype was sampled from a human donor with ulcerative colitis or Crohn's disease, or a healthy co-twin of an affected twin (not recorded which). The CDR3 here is CASSLKGNLGEEAFF.